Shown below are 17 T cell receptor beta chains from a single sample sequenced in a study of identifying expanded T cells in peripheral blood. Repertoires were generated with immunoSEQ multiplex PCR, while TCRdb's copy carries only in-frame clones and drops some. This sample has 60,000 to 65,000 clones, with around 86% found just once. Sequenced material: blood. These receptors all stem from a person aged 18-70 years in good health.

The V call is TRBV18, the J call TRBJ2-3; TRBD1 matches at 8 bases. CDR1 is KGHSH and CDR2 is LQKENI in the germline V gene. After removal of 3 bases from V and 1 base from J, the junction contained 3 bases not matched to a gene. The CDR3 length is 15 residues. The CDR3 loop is CASSPKQGGTDTQYF. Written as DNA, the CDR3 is TGTGCCAGCTCACCGAAACAGGGGGGCACAGATACGCAGTATTTT.

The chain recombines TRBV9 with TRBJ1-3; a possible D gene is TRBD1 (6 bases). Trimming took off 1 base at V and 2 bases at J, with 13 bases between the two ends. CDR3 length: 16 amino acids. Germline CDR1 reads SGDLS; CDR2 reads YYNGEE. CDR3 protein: CASSVQGRGTGNTIYF. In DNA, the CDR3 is TGTGCCAGCAGCGTACAGGGGCGAGGTACTGGAAACACCATATATTTT. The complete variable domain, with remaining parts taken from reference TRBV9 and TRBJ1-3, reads DSGVTQTPKHLITATGQRVTLRCSPRSGDLSVYWYQQSLDQGLQFLIQYYNGEERAKGNILERFSAQQFPDLHSELNLSSLELGDSALYFCASSVQGRGTGNTIYFGEGSWLTVV.

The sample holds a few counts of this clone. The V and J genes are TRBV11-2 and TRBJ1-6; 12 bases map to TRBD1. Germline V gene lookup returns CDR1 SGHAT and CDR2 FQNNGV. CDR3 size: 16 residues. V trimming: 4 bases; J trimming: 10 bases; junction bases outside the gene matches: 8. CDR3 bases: TGTGCCAGCAGCTCCTCCGGGACAGGGGGCAAATCACCCCTCCACTTT. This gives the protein CASSSSGTGGKSPLHF.

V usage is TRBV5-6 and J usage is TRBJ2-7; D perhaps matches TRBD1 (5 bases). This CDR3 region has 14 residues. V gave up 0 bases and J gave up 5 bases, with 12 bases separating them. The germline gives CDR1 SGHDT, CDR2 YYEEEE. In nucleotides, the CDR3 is TGTGCCAGCAGCTTGGTTCAGGGTGAAGACGAGCAGTACTTC. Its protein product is CASSLVQGEDEQYF.

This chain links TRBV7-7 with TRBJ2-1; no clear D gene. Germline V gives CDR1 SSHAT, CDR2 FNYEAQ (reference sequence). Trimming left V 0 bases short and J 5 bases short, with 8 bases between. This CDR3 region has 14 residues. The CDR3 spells CASSLALGDNEQFF. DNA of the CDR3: TGTGCCAGCAGCTTAGCGCTTGGAGACAATGAGCAGTTCTTC.

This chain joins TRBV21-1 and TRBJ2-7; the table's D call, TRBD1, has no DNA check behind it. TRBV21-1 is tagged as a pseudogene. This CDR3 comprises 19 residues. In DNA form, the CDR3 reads TGTGCCAGCAAACGGGGGACAGGTCCTCGATCCCGGCAAAACTACGAGCAGTACGTC. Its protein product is CASKRGTGPRSRQNYEQYV.

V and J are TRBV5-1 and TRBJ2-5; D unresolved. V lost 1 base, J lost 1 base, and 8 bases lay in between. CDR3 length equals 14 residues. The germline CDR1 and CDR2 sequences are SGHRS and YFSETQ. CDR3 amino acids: CASSLFGIQETQYF. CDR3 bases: TGCGCCAGCAGCTTGTTTGGGATCCAAGAGACCCAGTACTTC.

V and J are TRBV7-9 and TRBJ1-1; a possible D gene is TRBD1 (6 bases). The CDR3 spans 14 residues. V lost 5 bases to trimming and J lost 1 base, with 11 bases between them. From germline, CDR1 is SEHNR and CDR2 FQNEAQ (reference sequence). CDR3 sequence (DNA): TGTGCCAGCAGCACCAGACAGGCGAACACTGAAGCTTTCTTT. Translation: CASSTRQANTEAFF.

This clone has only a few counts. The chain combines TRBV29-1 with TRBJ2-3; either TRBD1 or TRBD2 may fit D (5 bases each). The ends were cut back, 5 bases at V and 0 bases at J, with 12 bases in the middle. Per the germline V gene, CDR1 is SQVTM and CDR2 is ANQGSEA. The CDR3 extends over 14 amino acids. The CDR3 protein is CSVLGRTSTDTQYF. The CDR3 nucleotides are TGCAGCGTTTTGGGACGGACGAGCACAGATACGCAGTATTTT.

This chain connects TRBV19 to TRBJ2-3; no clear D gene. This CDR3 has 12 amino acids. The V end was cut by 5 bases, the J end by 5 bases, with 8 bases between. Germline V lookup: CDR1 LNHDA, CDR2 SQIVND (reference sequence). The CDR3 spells CASSQILDTQYF. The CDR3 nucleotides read TGTGCCAGTAGTCAAATCTTAGATACGCAGTATTTT.

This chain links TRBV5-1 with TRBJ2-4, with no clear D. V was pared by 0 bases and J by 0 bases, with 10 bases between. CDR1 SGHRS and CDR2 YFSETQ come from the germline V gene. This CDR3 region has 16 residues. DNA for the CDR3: TGCGCCAGCAGCTTGGGAGGCCCACGAGCCAAAAACATTCAGTACTTC. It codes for CASSLGGPRAKNIQYF.

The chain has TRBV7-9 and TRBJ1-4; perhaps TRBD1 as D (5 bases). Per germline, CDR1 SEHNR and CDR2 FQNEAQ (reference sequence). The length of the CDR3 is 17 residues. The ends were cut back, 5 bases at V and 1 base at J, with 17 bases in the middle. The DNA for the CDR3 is TGTGCCAGCAGCCCCGGGGAGGGGTTACGAACTAATGAAAAACTGTTTTTT. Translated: CASSPGEGLRTNEKLFF.

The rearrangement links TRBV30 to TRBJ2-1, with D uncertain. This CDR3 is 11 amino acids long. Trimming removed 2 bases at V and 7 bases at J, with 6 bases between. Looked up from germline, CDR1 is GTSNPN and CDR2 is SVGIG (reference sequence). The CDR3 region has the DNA TGTGCCTGGAGTTCTCGTAATGAGCAGTTCTTC. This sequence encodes CAWSSRNEQFF.

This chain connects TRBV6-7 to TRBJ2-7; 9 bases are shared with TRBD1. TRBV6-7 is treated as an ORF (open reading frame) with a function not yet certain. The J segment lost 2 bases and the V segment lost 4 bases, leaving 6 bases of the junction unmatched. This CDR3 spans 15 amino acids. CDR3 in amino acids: CASSSYRQGAYEQYV. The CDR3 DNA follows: TGTGCCAGCAGTTCCTACCGACAGGGGGCCTACGAGCAGTACGTC.

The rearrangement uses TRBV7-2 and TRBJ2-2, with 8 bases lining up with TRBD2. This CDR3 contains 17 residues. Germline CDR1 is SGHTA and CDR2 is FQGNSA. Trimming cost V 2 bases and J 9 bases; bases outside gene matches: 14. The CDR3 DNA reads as TGTGCCAGCAGCTTACAGGGGACTAGTAGAGCACTTAGGGAGCTGTTTTTT. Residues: CASSLQGTSRALRELFF.

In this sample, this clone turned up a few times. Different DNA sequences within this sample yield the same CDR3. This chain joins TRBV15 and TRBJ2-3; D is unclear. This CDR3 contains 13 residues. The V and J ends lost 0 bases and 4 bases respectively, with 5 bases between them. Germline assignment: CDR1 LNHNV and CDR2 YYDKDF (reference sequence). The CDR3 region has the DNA TGTGCCACCAGCAGAGATCCGTCAGATACGCAGTATTTT. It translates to CATSRDPSDTQYF.

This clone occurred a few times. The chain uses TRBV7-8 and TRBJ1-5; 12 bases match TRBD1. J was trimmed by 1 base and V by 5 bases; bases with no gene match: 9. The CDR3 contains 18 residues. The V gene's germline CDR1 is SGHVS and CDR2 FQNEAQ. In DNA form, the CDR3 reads TGTGCCAGCAGCCCTACAGGGACAGGGGGCTTAAGCAATCAGCCCCAGCATTTT. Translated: CASSPTGTGGLSNQPQHF.